The TCR beta chain under discussion was sequenced for a study of T-cell reconstitution after alpha-beta-depleted transplantation in children. Regarding the study as a whole: Several hundred graft clones that had expanded were reportedly the source of alpha-beta T cells about two months after transplant. A year post-transplant, T-cell counts and diversity derived mostly from newly produced T cells.

This clonotype was seen a few times. Its target is unknown. The TCRbeta library incorporated unique molecular identifiers. One entry per CDR3 protein, called by TCRdb with MiXCR from the PCR reads. Among roughly 350,000 distinct CDR3 sequences listed, roughly 16% were seen once. V trimming: 1 base; J trimming: 7 bases; junction bases outside the gene matches: 2. There are 15 residues in the CDR3. Germline assignment: CDR1 LGHDT and CDR2 YNNKEL (reference sequence). V is TRBV3-1 and J is TRBJ2-1, with 12 positions matching TRBD2. Sequenced material: PBMCs, mostly from graft donor cells, taken 360 days after TCRalphabeta/CD19-depleted stem cell transplant. The sequence came from a male patient aged 2-15 years who had a stem cell transplant for acute lymphoblastic leukemia, so the T cells may come from the graft donor. The chain's CDR3 is CASSQGLAGVNEQFF. The CDR3 nucleotides are TGTGCCAGCAGCCAAGGACTAGCGGGAGTAAATGAGCAGTTCTTC.